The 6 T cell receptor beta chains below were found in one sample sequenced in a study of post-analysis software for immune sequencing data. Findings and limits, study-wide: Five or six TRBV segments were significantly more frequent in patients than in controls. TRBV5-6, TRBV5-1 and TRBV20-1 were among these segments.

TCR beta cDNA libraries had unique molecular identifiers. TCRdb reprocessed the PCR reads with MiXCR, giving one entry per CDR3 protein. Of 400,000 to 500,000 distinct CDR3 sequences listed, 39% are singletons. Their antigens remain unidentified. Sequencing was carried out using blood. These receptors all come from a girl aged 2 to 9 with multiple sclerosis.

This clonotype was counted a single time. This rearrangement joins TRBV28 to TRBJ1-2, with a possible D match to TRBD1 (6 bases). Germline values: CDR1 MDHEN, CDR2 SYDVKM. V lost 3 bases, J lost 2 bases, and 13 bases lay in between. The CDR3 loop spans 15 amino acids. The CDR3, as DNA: TGTGCCAGCAGTTTCGGAGGAGGGGGGAACTATGGCTACACCTTC. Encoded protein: CASSFGGGGNYGYTF.

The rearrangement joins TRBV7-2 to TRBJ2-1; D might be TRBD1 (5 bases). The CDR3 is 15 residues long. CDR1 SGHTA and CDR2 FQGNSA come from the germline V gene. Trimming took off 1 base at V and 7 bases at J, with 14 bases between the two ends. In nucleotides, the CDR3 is TGTGCCAGCAGCTTAGAGGGGAAAGCGTGGAATGAGCAGTTCTTC. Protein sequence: CASSLEGKAWNEQFF.

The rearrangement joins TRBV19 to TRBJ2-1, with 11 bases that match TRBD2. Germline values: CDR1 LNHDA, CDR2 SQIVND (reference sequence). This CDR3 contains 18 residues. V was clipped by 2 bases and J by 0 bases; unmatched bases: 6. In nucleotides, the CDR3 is TGTGCCAGTAGTATAATGGAGACTAGCGGGATCTCCTACAATGAGCAGTTCTTC. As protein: CASSIMETSGISYNEQFF.

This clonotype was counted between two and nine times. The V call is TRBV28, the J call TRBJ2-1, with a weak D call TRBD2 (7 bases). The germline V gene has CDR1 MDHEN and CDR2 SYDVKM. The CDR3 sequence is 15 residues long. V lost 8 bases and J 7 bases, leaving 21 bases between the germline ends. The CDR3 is CASLGGGPWANEQFF. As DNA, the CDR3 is TGTGCCAGCCTGGGAGGGGGGCCATGGGCAAATGAGCAGTTCTTC.

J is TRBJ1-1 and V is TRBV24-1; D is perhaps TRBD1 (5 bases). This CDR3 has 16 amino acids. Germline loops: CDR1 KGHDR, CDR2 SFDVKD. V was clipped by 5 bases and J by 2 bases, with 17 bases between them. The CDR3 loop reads CATSGGAGGENTEAFF. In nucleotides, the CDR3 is TGTGCCACCAGTGGAGGCGCCGGAGGGGAAAACACTGAAGCTTTCTTT.

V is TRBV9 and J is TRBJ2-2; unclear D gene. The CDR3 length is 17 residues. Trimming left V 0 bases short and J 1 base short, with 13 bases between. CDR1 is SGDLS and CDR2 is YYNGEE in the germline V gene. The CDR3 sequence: CASSVEWQTENTGELFF. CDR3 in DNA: TGTGCCAGCAGCGTAGAATGGCAGACGGAGAACACCGGGGAGCTGTTTTTT.